This TCR beta chain was obtained from a study of blood T cell repertoires in COVID-19. Turning to the study itself: Acute-phase and convalescent COVID-19 samples originated in the United States, Italy and Spain. The analysed material was cDNA or gDNA that came from T cells, B-cell-depleted T cells, or PBMCs.

V dropped 2 bases and J dropped 4; count of bases not matched to a gene: 7. CDR3 length: 15 residues. The germline CDR1 and CDR2 sequences are SGHVS and FNYEAQ. Per the original data handling: Estimates of nucleated cell counts were drawn from the amplification of reference gene primers. Here immunoSEQ multiplex PCR was the method, and the copy in TCRdb shows in-frame clones only, minus some. V and J calls and clone size are those listed in that table; D and trimming were worked out from the DNA. The table records some 250,000 clones, more than 70% of them present only once. This TCR was sampled from a woman in her thirties or forties who had recovered from COVID-19. Sequencing was performed on peripheral blood. The chain recombines TRBV7-6 with TRBJ1-1; 7 nucleotides align to TRBD1. The CDR3, as DNA: TGTGCCAGCAGCTTACGGGCAGGGGGGACCACTGAAGCTTTCTTT. This sequence encodes CASSLRAGGTTEAFF.